These 10 T cell receptor beta chains were sequenced from one sample in a study of T cells in Graves' hyperthyroidism and ophthalmopathy. Amplification of TCR beta CDR3 regions was performed using RNA transcripts as template. The primer set for the first-round RT-PCR of the TCR CDR3 was HTBI. TCRdb processed the multiplex PCR reads anew with MiXCR; each CDR3 protein has one entry. The data hold about 400,000 distinct CDR3 sequences, with around 14% observed a single time. Sequencing was performed on blood. These receptors all stem from a woman younger than 35 with Graves' hyperthyroidism.

This clonotype was found many times. The V gene is TRBV11-2, the J gene TRBJ2-5; no clear D. The CDR3 runs 12 residues. Germline V CDR1 and CDR2: SGHAT, FQNNGV. The V end lost 6 bases, the J end lost 6 bases, and 11 bases lay between the germline ends. CDR3 coding DNA: TGTGCCAGCAGAGAAGCATCGCAGACCCAGTACTTC. As protein: CASREASQTQYF.

This clonotype was picked up many times. The genes are TRBV3-1 and TRBJ1-5; the D gene is possibly TRBD1 (5 bases). The length of the CDR3 is 15 residues. V was trimmed by 3 bases and J by 3 bases, leaving 12 bases between them. Germline loops: CDR1 LGHDT, CDR2 YNNKEL (reference sequence). CDR3 in amino acids: CASSHGGEYNQPQHF. The CDR3 DNA follows: TGTGCCAGCAGCCACGGAGGGGAATACAATCAGCCCCAGCATTTT.

This chain joins TRBV19 and TRBJ2-1; the match to TRBD1 covers 7 bases. This CDR3 is 16 amino acids long. CDR1 and CDR2 from the germline V gene are LNHDA and SQIVND (reference sequence). V gave up 5 bases and J gave up 4 bases; unmatched junction bases: 11. CDR3 region: CASSVQGQAAYNEQFF. In DNA, the CDR3 is TGTGCCAGTAGTGTCCAAGGACAGGCCGCATACAATGAGCAGTTCTTC.

This clonotype appeared many times. The rearrangement uses TRBV18 and TRBJ1-4, with 7 bases matching TRBD1. The CDR3 is 12 residues long. V lost 5 bases to trimming and J lost 8 bases; unmatched junction nucleotides: 2. CDR1 is KGHSH, CDR2 LQKENI, per germline. The CDR3 protein is CASSETGEKLFF. CDR3 coding DNA: TGTGCCAGCTCAGAGACAGGGGAAAAACTGTTTTTT. Filled out from reference TRBV18 and TRBJ1-4, the complete variable domain reads NAGVMQNPRHLVRRRGQEARLRCSPMKGHSHVYWYRQLPEEGLKFMVYLQKENIIDESGMPKERFSAEFPKEGPSILRIQQVVRGDSAAYFCASSETGEKLFFGSGTQLSVL.

This clonotype showed up many times. The rearrangement uses TRBV18 and TRBJ2-3, with a weak D call TRBD1 (6 bases). CDR3 length: 14 amino acids. Germline CDR1 reads KGHSH; CDR2 reads LQKENI. The V and J ends lost 5 bases and 4 bases respectively, with 13 bases between them. The CDR3 spells CASSSQGRADTQYF. CDR3 in DNA: TGTGCCAGCTCATCACAGGGACGCGCAGATACGCAGTATTTT.

The V call is TRBV12-3 or TRBV12-4, the J call TRBJ2-3, with TRBD2 matching 15 bases. There are 19 residues in the CDR3. Unmatched junction bases numbered 11, after V lost 6 bases and J lost 1 base. In DNA, the CDR3 is TGTGCCAGCAGACCGAGGACTAGCGGGAGGGCATCGGGCACAGATACGCAGTATTTT. It is translated as CASRPRTSGRASGTDTQYF.

This clonotype was picked up many times. This chain links TRBV7-3 with TRBJ2-2; TRBD2 might be the D (6 bases). V dropped 5 bases and J dropped 5 bases, with 12 bases sitting between them. CDR3 length: 14 amino acids. From germline, CDR1 is SGHTA and CDR2 FQGTGA. The chain's CDR3 is CASSPGGPTGELFF. CDR3 nucleotides: TGTGCCAGCAGCCCCGGAGGGCCTACCGGGGAGCTGTTTTTT.

A few counts support this clonotype. The chain links TRBV7-9 to TRBJ2-5; tentatively, D is TRBD1 (7 bases). Trimming took 7 bases from V and 1 from J, leaving 25 bases between them. The V gene's germline CDR1 is SEHNR and CDR2 FQNEAQ (reference sequence). The CDR3 length is 18 residues. CDR3 sequence reads: CASTKGPSGAGGQETQYF. The CDR3 DNA reads as TGTGCCAGCACCAAAGGCCCCTCGGGGGCAGGGGGCCAAGAGACCCAGTACTTC.

The chain joins TRBV9 to TRBJ2-3; TRBD1 might be the D (5 bases). This CDR3 spans 15 amino acids. V lost 6 bases to trimming and J lost 0 bases, with 14 bases between them. Germline CDR1 SGDLS, CDR2 YYNGEE. CDR3 sequence reads: CASTGQGRSTDTQYF. The CDR3 coding sequence is TGTGCCAGCACCGGTCAGGGCAGGAGCACAGATACGCAGTATTTT.

The sample holds many counts of this clonotype. The DNA for the CDR3 is TGTGCCAGCAGTCCCGACTCTGCCGCTGATGGCTACACCTTC. It codes for CASSPDSAADGYTF. The chain recombines TRBV12-3 or TRBV12-4 with TRBJ1-2; D remains unclear. CDR3 length: 14 residues. V dropped 5 bases and J dropped 6 bases, with 16 bases sitting between them.